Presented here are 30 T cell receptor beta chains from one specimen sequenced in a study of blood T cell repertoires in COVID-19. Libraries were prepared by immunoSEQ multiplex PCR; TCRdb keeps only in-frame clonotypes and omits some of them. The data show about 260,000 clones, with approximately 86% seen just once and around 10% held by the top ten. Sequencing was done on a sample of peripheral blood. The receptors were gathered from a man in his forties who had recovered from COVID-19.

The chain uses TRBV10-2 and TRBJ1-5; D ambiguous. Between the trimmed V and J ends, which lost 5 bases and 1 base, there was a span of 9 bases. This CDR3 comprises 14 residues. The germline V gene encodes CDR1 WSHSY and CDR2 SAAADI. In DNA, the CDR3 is TGCGCCAGCAGTCCTGCGGCGAGCAATCAGCCCCAGCATTTT. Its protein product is CASSPAASNQPQHF.

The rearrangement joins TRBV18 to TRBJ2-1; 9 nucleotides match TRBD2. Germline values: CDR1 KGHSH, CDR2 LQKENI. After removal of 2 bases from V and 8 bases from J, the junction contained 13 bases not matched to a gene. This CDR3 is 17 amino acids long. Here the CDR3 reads CASSPSASGTGIHEQFF. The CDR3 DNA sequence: TGTGCCAGCTCACCAAGCGCTAGCGGGACGGGTATACATGAGCAGTTCTTC. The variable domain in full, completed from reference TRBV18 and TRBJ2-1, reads NAGVMQNPRHLVRRRGQEARLRCSPMKGHSHVYWYRQLPEEGLKFMVYLQKENIIDESGMPKERFSAEFPKEGPSILRIQQVVRGDSAAYFCASSPSASGTGIHEQFFGPGTRLTVL.

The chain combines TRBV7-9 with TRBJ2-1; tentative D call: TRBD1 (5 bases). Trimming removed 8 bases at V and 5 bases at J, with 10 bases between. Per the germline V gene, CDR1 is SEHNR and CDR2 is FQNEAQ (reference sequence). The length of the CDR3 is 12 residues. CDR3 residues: CASSLGHNEQFF. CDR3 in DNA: TGTGCCAGCTCCCTGGGGCACAATGAGCAGTTCTTC.

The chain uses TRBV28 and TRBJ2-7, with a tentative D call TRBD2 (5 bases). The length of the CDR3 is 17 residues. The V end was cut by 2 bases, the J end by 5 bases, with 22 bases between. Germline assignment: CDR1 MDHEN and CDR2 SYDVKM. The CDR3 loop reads CASSLKSGRRLIHEQYF. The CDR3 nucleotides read TGTGCCAGCAGTTTAAAGAGTGGTCGGAGGTTGATCCACGAGCAGTACTTC.

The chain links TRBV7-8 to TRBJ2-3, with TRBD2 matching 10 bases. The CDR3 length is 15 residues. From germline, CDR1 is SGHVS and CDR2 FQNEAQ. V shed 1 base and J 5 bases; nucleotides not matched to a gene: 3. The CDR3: CASSLELAGLDTQYF. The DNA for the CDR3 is TGTGCCAGCAGCTTAGAACTAGCGGGGCTAGATACGCAGTATTTT. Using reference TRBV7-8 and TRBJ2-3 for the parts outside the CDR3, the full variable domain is GAGVSQSPRYKVAKRGQDVALRCDPISGHVSLFWYQQALGQGPEFLTYFQNEAQLDKSGLPSDRFFAERPEGSVSTLKIQRTQQEDSAVYLCASSLELAGLDTQYFGPGTRLTVL.

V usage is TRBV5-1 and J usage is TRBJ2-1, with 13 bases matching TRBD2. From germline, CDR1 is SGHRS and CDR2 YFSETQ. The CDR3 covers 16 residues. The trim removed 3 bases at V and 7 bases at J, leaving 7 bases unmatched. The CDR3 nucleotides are TGCGCCAGCAGCTCAACTAGCGGGAGGGCAAGGAATGAGCAGTTCTTC. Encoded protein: CASSSTSGRARNEQFF.

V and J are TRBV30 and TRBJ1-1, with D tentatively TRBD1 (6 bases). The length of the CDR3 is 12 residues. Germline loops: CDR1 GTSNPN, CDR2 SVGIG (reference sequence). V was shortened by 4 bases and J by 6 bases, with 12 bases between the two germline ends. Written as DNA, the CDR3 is TGTGCCTGGAACGGGGGGCGGCCTGAAGCTTTCTTT. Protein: CAWNGGRPEAFF.

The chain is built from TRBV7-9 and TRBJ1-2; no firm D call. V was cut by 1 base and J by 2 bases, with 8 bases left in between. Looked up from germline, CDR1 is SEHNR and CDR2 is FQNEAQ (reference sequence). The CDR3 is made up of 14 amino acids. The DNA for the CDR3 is TGTGCCAGCAGCTTAGTGCGGGGAAACTATGGCTACACCTTC. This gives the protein CASSLVRGNYGYTF.

CDR3 residues: CASSLVGGQGQETQYF. The CDR3 coding sequence is TGTGCCAGCAGCTTAGTAGGGGGACAGGGGCAAGAGACCCAGTACTTC. The chain carries TRBV7-2 and TRBJ2-5; 10 bases map to TRBD1. Germline V CDR1 and CDR2: SGHTA, FQGNSA. The junction had 4 bases not matched to a gene; V was cut back by 1 base and J by 2 bases. The CDR3 covers 16 residues.

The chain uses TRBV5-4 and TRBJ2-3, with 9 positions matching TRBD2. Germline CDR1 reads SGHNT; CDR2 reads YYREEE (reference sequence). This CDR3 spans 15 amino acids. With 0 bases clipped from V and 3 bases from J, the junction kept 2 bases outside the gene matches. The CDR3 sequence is CASSLGLAGTDTQYF. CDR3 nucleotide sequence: TGTGCCAGCAGCTTGGGGCTAGCGGGAACAGATACGCAGTATTTT.

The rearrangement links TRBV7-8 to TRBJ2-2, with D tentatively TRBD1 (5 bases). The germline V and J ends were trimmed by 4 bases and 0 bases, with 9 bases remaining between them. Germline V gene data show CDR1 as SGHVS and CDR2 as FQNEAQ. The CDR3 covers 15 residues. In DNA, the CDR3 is TGTGCCAGCAGCTCGCAGGGTACGAACACCGGGGAGCTGTTTTTT. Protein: CASSSQGTNTGELFF.

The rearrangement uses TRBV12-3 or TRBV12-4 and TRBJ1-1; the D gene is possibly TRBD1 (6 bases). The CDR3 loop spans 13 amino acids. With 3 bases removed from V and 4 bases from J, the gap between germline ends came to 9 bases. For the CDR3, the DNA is TGTGCCAGCAGTTTCCAGGGGACCACTGAAGCTTTCTTT. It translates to CASSFQGTTEAFF.

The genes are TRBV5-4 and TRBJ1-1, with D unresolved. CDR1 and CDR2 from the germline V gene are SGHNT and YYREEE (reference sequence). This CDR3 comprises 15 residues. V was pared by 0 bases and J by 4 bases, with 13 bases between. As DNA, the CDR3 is TGTGCCAGCAGCTTGGGGGGATCGAGGGCCACTGAAGCTTTCTTT. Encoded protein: CASSLGGSRATEAFF.

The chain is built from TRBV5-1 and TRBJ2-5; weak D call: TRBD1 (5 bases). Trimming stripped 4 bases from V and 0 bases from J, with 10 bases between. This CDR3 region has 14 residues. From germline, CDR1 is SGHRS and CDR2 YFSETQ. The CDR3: CASSLRQYQETQYF. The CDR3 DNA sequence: TGCGCCAGCAGCCTCCGACAGTACCAAGAGACCCAGTACTTC.

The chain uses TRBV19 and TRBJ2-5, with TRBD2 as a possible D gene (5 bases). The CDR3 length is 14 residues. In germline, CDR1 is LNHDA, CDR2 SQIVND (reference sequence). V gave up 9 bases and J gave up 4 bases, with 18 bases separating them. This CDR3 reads CASGVTTTRETQYF. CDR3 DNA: TGTGCCAGCGGGGTGACAACGACCCGAGAGACCCAGTACTTC.

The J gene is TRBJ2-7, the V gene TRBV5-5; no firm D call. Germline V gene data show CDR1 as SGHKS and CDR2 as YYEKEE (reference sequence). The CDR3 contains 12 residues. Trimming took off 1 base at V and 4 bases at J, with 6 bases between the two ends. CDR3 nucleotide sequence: TGTGCCAGCAGCTTGCTCTCGTACGAGCAGTACTTC. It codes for CASSLLSYEQYF. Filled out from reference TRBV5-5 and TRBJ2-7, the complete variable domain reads DAGVTQSPTHLIKTRGQQVTLRCSPISGHKSVSWYQQVLGQGPQFIFQYYEKEERGRGNFPDRFSARQFPNYSSELNVNALLLGDSALYLCASSLLSYEQYFGPGTRLTVT.

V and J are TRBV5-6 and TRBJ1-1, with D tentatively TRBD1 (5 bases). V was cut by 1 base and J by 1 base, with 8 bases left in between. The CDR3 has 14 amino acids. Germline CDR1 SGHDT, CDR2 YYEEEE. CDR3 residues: CASSLPGGNTEAFF. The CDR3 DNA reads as TGTGCCAGCAGCTTGCCGGGGGGGAACACTGAAGCTTTCTTT.

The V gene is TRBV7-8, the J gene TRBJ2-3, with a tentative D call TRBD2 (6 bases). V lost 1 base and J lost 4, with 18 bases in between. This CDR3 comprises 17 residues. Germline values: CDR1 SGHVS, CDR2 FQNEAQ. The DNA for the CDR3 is TGTGCCAGCAGCTTAGGGTCTGGGGCGGGATTCGCAGATACGCAGTATTTT. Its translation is CASSLGSGAGFADTQYF.

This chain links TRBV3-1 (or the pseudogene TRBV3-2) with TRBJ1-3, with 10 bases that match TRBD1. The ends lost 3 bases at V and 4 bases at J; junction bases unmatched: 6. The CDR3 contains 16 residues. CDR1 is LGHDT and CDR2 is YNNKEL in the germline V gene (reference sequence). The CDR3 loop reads CASSHYDRGQGNTIYF. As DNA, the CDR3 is TGTGCCAGCAGCCATTATGACAGGGGGCAGGGAAACACCATATATTTT.

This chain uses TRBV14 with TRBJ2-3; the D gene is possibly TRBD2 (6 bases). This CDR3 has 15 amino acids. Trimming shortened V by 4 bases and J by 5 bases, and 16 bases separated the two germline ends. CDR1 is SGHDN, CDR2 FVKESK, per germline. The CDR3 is CASSPGGRVLDTQYF. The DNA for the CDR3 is TGTGCCAGCAGCCCTGGAGGGAGAGTTTTAGATACGCAGTATTTT.

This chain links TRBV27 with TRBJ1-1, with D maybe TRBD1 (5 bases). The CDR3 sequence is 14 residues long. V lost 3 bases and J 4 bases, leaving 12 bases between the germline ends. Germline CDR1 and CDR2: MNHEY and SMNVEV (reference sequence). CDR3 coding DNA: TGTGCCAGCAGTTTTATCATCGGGGGCACTGAAGCTTTCTTT. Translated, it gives CASSFIIGGTEAFF.

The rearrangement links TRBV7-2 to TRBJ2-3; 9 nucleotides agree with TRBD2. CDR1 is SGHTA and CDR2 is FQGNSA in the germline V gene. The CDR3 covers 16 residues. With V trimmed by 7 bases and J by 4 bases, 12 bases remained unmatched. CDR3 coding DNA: TGTGCCAGCATCTTCGCGGCGGGAGGGTTCCCAGATACGCAGTATTTT. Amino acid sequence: CASIFAAGGFPDTQYF. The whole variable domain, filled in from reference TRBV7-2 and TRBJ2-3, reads GAGVSQSPSNKVTEKGKDVELRCDPISGHTALYWYRQSLGQGLEFLIYFQGNSAPDKSGLPSDRFSAERTGGSVSTLTIQRTQQEDSAVYLCASIFAAGGFPDTQYFGPGTRLTVL.

The CDR3 reads CASSTPGGSYNEQFF. Written as DNA, the CDR3 is TGTGCCAGCAGTACCCCAGGGGGCTCCTACAATGAGCAGTTCTTC. This chain links TRBV27 with TRBJ2-1; 7 bases fit TRBD1. J gave up 0 bases and V 5 bases, and 4 bases lay outside the gene matches. This CDR3 is built from 15 residues. Germline CDR1 reads MNHEY; CDR2 reads SMNVEV (reference sequence).

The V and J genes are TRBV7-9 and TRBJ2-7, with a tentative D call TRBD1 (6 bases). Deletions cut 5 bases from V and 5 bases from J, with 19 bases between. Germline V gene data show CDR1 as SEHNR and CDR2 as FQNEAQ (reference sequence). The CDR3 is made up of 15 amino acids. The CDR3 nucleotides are TGTGCCAGCAGCGGTACGGGACACCGTTCGGACGAGCAGTACTTC. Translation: CASSGTGHRSDEQYF.

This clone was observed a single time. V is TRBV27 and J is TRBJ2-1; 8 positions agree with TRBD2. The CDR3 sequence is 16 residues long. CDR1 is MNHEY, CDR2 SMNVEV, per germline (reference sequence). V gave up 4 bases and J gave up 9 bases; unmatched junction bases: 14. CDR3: CASSSKLAVARSEQFF. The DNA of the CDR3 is TGTGCCAGCAGTTCCAAACTAGCGGTGGCTCGTAGTGAGCAGTTCTTC.

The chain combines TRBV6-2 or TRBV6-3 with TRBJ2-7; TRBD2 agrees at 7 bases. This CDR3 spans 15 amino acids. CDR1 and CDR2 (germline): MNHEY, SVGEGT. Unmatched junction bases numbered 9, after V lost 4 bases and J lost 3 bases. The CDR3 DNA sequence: TGTGCCAGCAGTTCCCCGATAGGGACTAACTACGAGCAGTACTTC. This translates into CASSSPIGTNYEQYF.

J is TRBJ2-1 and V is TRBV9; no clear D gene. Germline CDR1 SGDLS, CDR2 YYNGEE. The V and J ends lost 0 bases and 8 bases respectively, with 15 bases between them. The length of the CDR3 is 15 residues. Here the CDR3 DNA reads TGTGCCAGCAGCGTAGCGGTTGAACCTTCTCATGAGCAGTTCTTC. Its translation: CASSVAVEPSHEQFF. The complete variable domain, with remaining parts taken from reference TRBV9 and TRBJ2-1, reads DSGVTQTPKHLITATGQRVTLRCSPRSGDLSVYWYQQSLDQGLQFLIQYYNGEERAKGNILERFSAQQFPDLHSELNLSSLELGDSALYFCASSVAVEPSHEQFFGPGTRLTVL.

DNA for the CDR3: TGTGCCAGCAGCGTGGGTCCTAGCGGGAGACTCGGCTACGAGCAGTACTTC. Its protein is CASSVGPSGRLGYEQYF. The chain combines TRBV9 with TRBJ2-7; TRBD2 matches 10 bases. Germline loops: CDR1 SGDLS, CDR2 YYNGEE. Trimming removed 2 bases from V and 3 bases from J; junction bases left unmatched: 11. This CDR3 region has 17 residues.

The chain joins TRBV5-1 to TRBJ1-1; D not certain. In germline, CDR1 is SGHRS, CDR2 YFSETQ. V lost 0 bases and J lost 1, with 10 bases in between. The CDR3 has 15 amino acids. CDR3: CASSLVGGANTEAFF. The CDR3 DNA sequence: TGCGCCAGCAGCTTGGTAGGTGGAGCGAACACTGAAGCTTTCTTT.

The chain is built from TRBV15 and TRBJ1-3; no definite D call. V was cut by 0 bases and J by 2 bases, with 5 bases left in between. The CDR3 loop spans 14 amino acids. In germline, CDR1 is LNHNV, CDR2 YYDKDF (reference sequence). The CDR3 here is CATSRDPTGNTIYF. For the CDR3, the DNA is TGTGCCACCAGCAGAGATCCCACTGGAAACACCATATATTTT.